These 27 T cell receptor beta chains share one sample of origin, sequenced in a study of EBV T-cell therapy then PD-1 blockade in nasopharyngeal carcinoma. Treatment noted: AdE1-LMPpoly-expanded autologous EBV-specific T-cell therapy followed by anti-PD-1 nivolumab. These receptors' targets are unknown. Clones were sequenced by immunoSEQ multiplex PCR, and TCRdb holds only the in-frame ones, with some missing. The sample records fewer than 20,000 clones, around 82% being singletons. This specimen consisted of CD8+ T cells from blood, obtained at roughly day 35 from a patient whose treatment included autologous EBV-specific T cells and nivolumab. These receptors originate from a man aged 40-49 years with nasopharyngeal carcinoma.

The rearrangement joins TRBV9 to TRBJ2-2; TRBD1 might be the D (6 bases). V shed 4 bases and J shed 3 bases, with 16 bases lying between them. The CDR3 spans 16 residues. Germline values: CDR1 SGDLS, CDR2 YYNGEE. CDR3 DNA: TGTGCCAGCAGCCCGCCTGAAGGGGGTTACACCGGGGAGCTGTTTTTT. This translates into CASSPPEGGYTGELFF.

CDR3 DNA: TGCGCCAGCAGCTTACCGGACAGTTACGAGCAGTACTTC. Residues: CASSLPDSYEQYF. This rearrangement joins TRBV5-1 to TRBJ2-7, with D perhaps matching TRBD1 (6 bases). This CDR3 is 13 amino acids long. Trimming stripped 2 bases from V and 4 bases from J, with 10 bases between. Per the germline V gene, CDR1 is SGHRS and CDR2 is YFSETQ.

V gene TRBV4-2 combines with J gene TRBJ1-3; D is ambiguous. The CDR3 runs 13 residues. The V end was cut by 4 bases, the J end by 0 bases, with 4 bases between. Germline lookup yields CDR1 LGHNA and CDR2 YNFKEQ. CDR3 in DNA: TGTGCCAGCAGCCCGACCTCTGGAAACACCATATATTTT. It translates to CASSPTSGNTIYF.

The genes are TRBV14 and TRBJ2-7; 9 nucleotides align to TRBD1. CDR3 size: 14 residues. V gave up 5 bases and J gave up 2 bases; unmatched junction bases: 4. Per germline, CDR1 SGHDN and CDR2 FVKESK. The CDR3 protein is CASSAGTGPYEQYF. Written as DNA, the CDR3 is TGTGCCAGCAGCGCCGGGACAGGGCCCTACGAGCAGTACTTC.

The chain combines TRBV6-4 with TRBJ2-1, with TRBD2 matching over 7 bases. This CDR3 has 13 amino acids. J was trimmed by 8 bases and V by 6 bases; bases with no gene match: 7. The germline CDR1 and CDR2 sequences are MRHNA and SNTAGT. As DNA, the CDR3 is TGTGCCAGCAGCGCGGGGGAAGCGGATGAGCAGTTCTTC. It codes for CASSAGEADEQFF.

The chain recombines TRBV9 with TRBJ1-2, with D hard to call. V lost 3 bases and J lost 7, with 7 bases in between. CDR1 and CDR2 (germline): SGDLS, YYNGEE. The CDR3 is 11 residues long. CDR3 loop: CASSAWGGYTF. The CDR3 DNA reads as TGTGCCAGCAGCGCCTGGGGTGGCTACACCTTC.

This rearrangement joins TRBV7-2 to TRBJ1-6; D possibly corresponds to TRBD1 (5 bases). The V and J ends lost 4 bases and 0 bases respectively, with 16 bases between them. Germline lookup yields CDR1 SGHTA and CDR2 FQGNSA. The CDR3 length is 18 residues. The CDR3 sequence is CASSSHRGRSSYNSPLHF. CDR3 nucleotides: TGTGCCAGCAGCTCACACCGGGGCCGAAGCTCCTATAATTCACCCCTCCACTTT.

This clone was found a few times. The chain employs TRBV6-2 or TRBV6-3 and TRBJ2-7; D remains ambiguous. The CDR3 is made up of 15 amino acids. Germline V gene data show CDR1 as MNHEY and CDR2 as SVGEGT. V lost 3 bases and J lost 3, with 15 bases in between. DNA for the CDR3: TGTGCCAGCAGTTATTCGGTCGGGCCGAGCTACGAGCAGTACTTC. Translated: CASSYSVGPSYEQYF.

The rearrangement joins TRBV5-6 to TRBJ2-2; 10 bases match TRBD1. Germline V gives CDR1 SGHDT, CDR2 YYEEEE. The CDR3 runs 16 residues. V was clipped by 0 bases and J by 4 bases; unmatched bases: 3. The chain's CDR3 is CASSLEGQGTTGELFF. DNA of the CDR3: TGTGCCAGCAGCTTGGAGGGACAGGGGACCACCGGGGAGCTGTTTTTT.

The V and J genes are TRBV9 and TRBJ1-5, with 7 bases matching TRBD1. The length of the CDR3 is 15 residues. V was pared by 3 bases and J by 7 bases, with 10 bases of the junction left unmatched. Germline-derived CDR1 and CDR2 are SGDLS and YYNGEE. The chain's CDR3 is CASSGETGFSQPQHF. The CDR3 DNA sequence: TGTGCCAGCAGCGGAGAGACAGGGTTCTCGCAGCCCCAGCATTTT.

This chain links TRBV6-4 with TRBJ2-1, with D unresolved. In germline, CDR1 is MRHNA, CDR2 SNTAGT. This CDR3 contains 15 residues. Trimming pared 0 bases from V and 0 bases from J, leaving 6 bases between. In DNA form, the CDR3 reads TGTGCCAGCAGTGACTCGTTCGGCTCCTACAATGAGCAGTTCTTC. It specifies CASSDSFGSYNEQFF.

The J gene is TRBJ2-7, the V gene TRBV10-3, with TRBD1 matching over 9 bases. The CDR3 has 14 residues. Germline V CDR1 and CDR2: ENHRY, SYGVKD. Trimming took 10 bases from V and 0 from J; bases not matched to a gene: 7. CDR3 amino acids: CATNPGQGSYEQYF. In DNA form, the CDR3 reads TGTGCCACGAACCCGGGACAGGGCTCCTACGAGCAGTACTTC.

The chain carries TRBV24-1 and TRBJ2-3, with D perhaps matching TRBD2 (7 bases). The V gene's germline CDR1 is KGHDR and CDR2 SFDVKD. CDR3 length: 17 residues. The germline V and J ends were trimmed by 4 bases and 3 bases, with 19 bases remaining between them. CDR3 sequence reads: CATSDTPGAGETDTQYF. The CDR3 DNA reads as TGTGCCACCAGTGACACCCCAGGGGCGGGGGAGACAGATACGCAGTATTTT.

V is TRBV6-2 or TRBV6-3 and J is TRBJ1-5; TRBD1 matches at 10 bases. Germline V gene lookup returns CDR1 MNHEY and CDR2 SVGEGT. The CDR3 spans 15 residues. V shed 6 bases, J shed 2 bases, and the junction held 4 bases outside the gene matches. The CDR3: CASSWDRGGNQPQHF. CDR3 DNA: TGTGCCAGCAGCTGGGACAGGGGTGGCAATCAGCCCCAGCATTTT.

V is TRBV4-3 and J is TRBJ2-1, with TRBD1 as a possible D gene (6 bases). The length of the CDR3 is 13 residues. V lost 5 bases and J 3 bases, leaving 8 bases between the germline ends. Germline values: CDR1 LGHNA, CDR2 YSLEER. CDR3 sequence reads: CASSATGYNEQFF. The CDR3 DNA reads TGCGCCAGCAGCGCGACAGGCTACAATGAGCAGTTCTTC.

The chain uses TRBV7-9 and TRBJ2-7; D is ambiguous. Trimming stripped 4 bases from V and 4 bases from J, with 8 bases between. The V gene's germline CDR1 is SEHNR and CDR2 FQNEAQ (reference sequence). CDR3 size: 12 residues. CDR3 amino acids: CASSSPSYEQYF. CDR3 bases: TGTGCCAGCAGCTCCCCCAGTTACGAGCAGTACTTC.

This sequence joins TRBV28 and TRBJ2-3; 8 nucleotides agree with TRBD2. With 3 bases clipped from V and 4 bases from J, the junction kept 6 bases outside the gene matches. Looked up from germline, CDR1 is MDHEN and CDR2 is SYDVKM. CDR3 size: 15 residues. CDR3 region: CASSFWRGAADTQYF. CDR3 sequence (DNA): TGTGCCAGCAGTTTTTGGCGGGGGGCAGCAGATACGCAGTATTTT.

This clone was counted a few times. V and J are TRBV5-1 and TRBJ2-5, with 7 bases matching TRBD1. The CDR3 runs to 14 residues. V shed 3 bases and J 2 bases; nucleotides not matched to a gene: 4. Per the germline V gene, CDR1 is SGHRS and CDR2 is YFSETQ. CDR3 coding DNA: TGCGCCAGCAGCTGGACGGGACAGCAAGAGACCCAGTACTTC. Amino acid sequence: CASSWTGQQETQYF.

The chain couples TRBV7-9 to TRBJ2-5; 10 positions agree with TRBD1. CDR3 size: 16 residues. Germline trimming cut 5 bases from V and 5 bases from J; bases unmatched to any gene: 11. Germline V gives CDR1 SEHNR, CDR2 FQNEAQ (reference sequence). The CDR3 protein is CASSPGTGDGGETQYF. The DNA for the CDR3 is TGTGCCAGCAGCCCCGGGACAGGGGATGGTGGCGAGACCCAGTACTTC.

This sequence joins TRBV13 and TRBJ1-1; D unresolved. The V gene's germline CDR1 is PRHDT and CDR2 FYEKMQ (reference sequence). V lost 0 bases, J lost 1 base, and 6 bases lay in between. CDR3 length: 14 amino acids. CDR3 amino acids: CASSLGLANTEAFF. CDR3 nucleotides: TGTGCCAGCAGCTTAGGCCTTGCGAACACTGAAGCTTTCTTT. The full variable domain, completed using reference TRBV13 and TRBJ1-1, is AAGVIQSPRHLIKEKRETATLKCYPIPRHDTVYWYQQGPGQDPQFLISFYEKMQSDKGSIPDRFSAQQFSDYHSELNMSSLELGDSALYFCASSLGLANTEAFFGQGTRLTVV.

The V call is TRBV4-1, the J call TRBJ2-2, with TRBD2 matching 16 bases. V was pared by 3 bases and J by 5 bases, with 3 bases of the junction left unmatched. Germline assignment: CDR1 MGHRA and CDR2 YSYEKL. This CDR3 spans 17 amino acids. CDR3 bases: TGCGCCAGCAGCCAGGGACTAGCGGGGGGGAGAACCGGGGAGCTGTTTTTT. Translation gives CASSQGLAGGRTGELFF.

The genes are TRBV2 and TRBJ2-4; 9 positions agree with TRBD1. The CDR3 is made up of 16 amino acids. Germline V gene sequence: CDR1 SNHLY, CDR2 FYNNEI. V lost 10 bases and J lost 0; bases outside the gene matches: 10. The CDR3 region is CATHDRGALAKNIQYF. In DNA form, the CDR3 reads TGTGCCACCCATGACAGGGGGGCACTAGCCAAAAACATTCAGTACTTC.

The V gene is TRBV7-9, the J gene TRBJ1-1; tentative D call: TRBD1 (6 bases). The CDR3 runs 12 residues. The germline CDR1 and CDR2 sequences are SEHNR and FQNEAQ (reference sequence). Trimming stripped 5 bases from V and 6 bases from J, with 10 bases between. CDR3 amino acids: CASSPGGPEAFF. DNA of the CDR3: TGTGCCAGCAGCCCCGGGGGGCCTGAAGCTTTCTTT.

The chain links TRBV29-1 to TRBJ2-5; D unresolved. CDR3 length equals 13 residues. Per germline, CDR1 SQVTM and CDR2 ANQGSEA. With 2 bases removed from V and 2 bases from J, the gap between germline ends came to 9 bases. The CDR3 protein is CSVEKAVQETQYF. CDR3 bases: TGCAGCGTTGAAAAGGCGGTGCAAGAGACCCAGTACTTC.

CDR3 nucleotide sequence: TGTGCCAGTTCCCCAAGGGGCGGCTCTGGAAACACCATATATTTT. This gives the protein CASSPRGGSGNTIYF. The rearrangement joins TRBV27 to TRBJ1-3; TRBD1 is a possible D gene (5 bases). The CDR3 covers 15 residues. From germline, CDR1 is MNHEY and CDR2 SMNVEV (reference sequence). Trimming left V 9 bases short and J 0 bases short, with 15 bases between.

This chain uses TRBV6-5 with TRBJ1-1; TRBD1 aligns across 8 bases. The CDR3 covers 14 residues. CDR1 and CDR2 (germline): MNHEY, SVGAGI. V dropped 8 bases and J dropped 1; count of bases not matched to a gene: 6. CDR3 protein: CASETGTGNTEAFF. The DNA of the CDR3 is TGTGCCAGCGAGACCGGGACAGGGAACACTGAAGCTTTCTTT.

The chain uses TRBV4-1 and TRBJ2-2; no definite D call. Germline values: CDR1 MGHRA, CDR2 YSYEKL. V lost 5 bases and J lost 3, with 13 bases in between. CDR3 length: 15 residues. Here the CDR3 reads CASSEFRADTGELFF. CDR3 coding DNA: TGCGCCAGCAGCGAATTCCGGGCCGACACCGGGGAGCTGTTTTTT.